Below are 5 T cell receptor beta chains sequenced from a single sample in a study of blood T cell repertoires in COVID-19. Assay: immunoSEQ multiplex PCR; the TCRdb copy retains only in-frame clones and omits some. In the table there are 65,000 to 85,000 clones, 90% of which are singletons. The material sequenced was peripheral blood. Every receptor here comes from a human donor in a cohort sampled during active COVID-19.

The rearrangement joins TRBV5-4 to TRBJ2-1; 11 bases are a match to TRBD1. Trimming cost V 2 bases and J 4 bases; bases outside gene matches: 8. The CDR3 consists of 17 residues. The germline gives CDR1 SGHNT, CDR2 YYREEE (reference sequence). For the CDR3, the DNA is TGTGCCAGCAGCTTTTCGGCAGGGACAGGGGGGTACAATGAGCAGTTCTTC. This codes for CASSFSAGTGGYNEQFF.

V gene TRBV12-3 or TRBV12-4 combines with J gene TRBJ2-1; D is undetermined. This CDR3 has 12 residues. V was pared by 2 bases and J by 10 bases, with 9 bases between. The CDR3: CASSLTRREQFF. In nucleotides, the CDR3 is TGTGCCAGCAGTTTAACCCGCCGGGAGCAGTTCTTC.

This chain joins TRBV6-6 and TRBJ1-1; D call uncertain. Germline CDR1 reads MNHNY; CDR2 reads SVGAGI (reference sequence). Trimming shortened V by 8 bases and J by 2 bases, and 9 bases separated the two germline ends. The length of the CDR3 is 12 residues. CDR3 residues: CASSQANTEAFF. CDR3 sequence (DNA): TGTGCCAGCTCCCAGGCAAACACTGAAGCTTTCTTT.

J is TRBJ1-2 and V is TRBV6-1; 8 bases map to TRBD1. CDR1 is MNHNS, CDR2 SASEGT, per germline. V lost 1 base and J lost 2; bases outside the gene matches: 0. The CDR3 is 14 residues long. The chain's CDR3 is CASSEGTGNYGYTF. CDR3 nucleotide sequence: TGTGCCAGCAGTGAAGGGACAGGGAACTATGGCTACACCTTC.

Of note for this clone: Other DNA sequences in this sample translate to the same CDR3. The chain recombines TRBV27 with TRBJ2-7; TRBD1 matches 9 bases. Germline V gives CDR1 MNHEY, CDR2 SMNVEV (reference sequence). V was clipped by 2 bases and J by 8 bases; unmatched bases: 4. The CDR3 contains 13 residues. This CDR3 reads CASSLGGQGKQYF. In DNA, the CDR3 is TGTGCCAGCAGTTTAGGGGGACAGGGAAAGCAGTACTTC.